The 8 T cell receptor beta chains presented below share a single source sample, sequenced in a study of T-cell reconstitution after alpha-beta-depleted transplantation in children. Using unique molecular identifiers, the investigators prepared the TCRbeta library. Using its own MiXCR run on the PCR reads, TCRdb lists one record per CDR3 protein. The sample records approximately 630,000 distinct CDR3 sequences, around 13% being singletons. Specimen: PBMCs, collected before TCRalphabeta/CD19-depleted stem cell transplant. The receptors were sampled from a girl aged 2-10 years with congenital amegakaryocytic thrombocytopenia, due to receive a stem cell transplant.

This clonotype was observed many times. The chain employs TRBV5-1 and TRBJ2-1; the D is unclear. V shed 1 base and J shed 10 bases, with 6 bases lying between them. The CDR3 loop spans 11 amino acids. Germline CDR1 reads SGHRS; CDR2 reads YFSETQ. The CDR3 sequence: CASSLLREQFF. The CDR3 nucleotides are TGCGCCAGCAGCTTGCTGCGGGAGCAGTTCTTC.

For this clonotype: The junction differs from germline at one of its ends, possibly a read error. The V call is TRBV27, the J call TRBJ2-7, with 7 bases matching TRBD2. From germline, CDR1 is MNHEY and CDR2 SMNVEV (reference sequence). This CDR3 has 11 amino acids. CDR3 DNA: TGTGCCAGCAGTTTATCGGGGGGGGGTTGCTTC. This gives the protein CASSLSGGGCF.

The sample holds many counts of this clonotype. The V gene is TRBV4-1, the J gene TRBJ2-5, with D possibly being TRBD1 or TRBD2 (5 bases each). Germline V gene data show CDR1 as MGHRA and CDR2 as YSYEKL. The CDR3 is 15 amino acids. Deletions cut 6 bases from V and 5 bases from J, with 19 bases between. CDR3 nucleotides: TGCGCCAGCAGTTATCTAGAGGGGAACCGGGAGACCCAGTACTTC. Its protein product is CASSYLEGNRETQYF.

The sample holds a few counts of this clonotype. The rearrangement links TRBV20-1 to TRBJ2-3; D is undetermined. The CDR3 is made up of 11 amino acids. The V end lost 5 bases, the J end lost 7 bases, and 10 bases lay between the germline ends. The germline V gene has CDR1 DFQATT and CDR2 SNEGSKA (reference sequence). CDR3 region: CSAPVMYTQYF. The CDR3 DNA follows: TGCAGTGCTCCCGTCATGTATACGCAGTATTTT.

In its sample, this clonotype was seen a few times. The chain uses TRBV5-1 and TRBJ2-3; D may be TRBD1 or TRBD2 (5 bases each). Germline lookup yields CDR1 SGHRS and CDR2 YFSETQ. The CDR3 consists of 17 residues. Trimming removed 2 bases at V and 2 bases at J, with 18 bases between. The CDR3 DNA reads TGCGCCAGCAGCTTCCGGGGCCCACCACTCTACACAGATACGCAGTATTTT. Protein: CASSFRGPPLYTDTQYF.

As to this clonotype: A much larger clonotype is one base distant, so this may be a read error. This chain uses TRBV6-5 with TRBJ2-1, with no clear D. The CDR3 sequence is 12 residues long. CDR1 is MNHEY, CDR2 SVGAGI, per germline. The CDR3 sequence is CVSSYNDNEQFF. The DNA for the CDR3 is TGTGTCAGCAGTTATAACGACAATGAGCAGTTCTTC.

The sample holds a few counts of this clonotype. This chain joins TRBV5-1 and TRBJ2-5; TRBD1 matches at 7 bases. V shed 2 bases and J 13 bases; nucleotides not matched to a gene: 8. The CDR3 extends over 12 amino acids. Germline lookup yields CDR1 SGHRS and CDR2 YFSETQ. Here the CDR3 reads CASSFGTEVRYF. CDR3 bases: TGCGCCAGCAGCTTCGGGACAGAAGTAAGGTACTTC.

Only one count was recorded for this clonotype. V gene TRBV4-2 combines with J gene TRBJ2-4; 13 nucleotides agree with TRBD2. The CDR3 runs 18 residues. V gave up 4 bases and J gave up 2 bases; unmatched junction bases: 8. The germline gives CDR1 LGHNA, CDR2 YNFKEQ. In DNA form, the CDR3 reads TGTGCCAGCAGCCGGACAGGACTAGCGGGAGTTACCAAAAACATTCAGTACTTC. This translates into CASSRTGLAGVTKNIQYF.